These 21 T cell receptor beta chains were all obtained from the same sample, sequenced in a study of T cells after yellow fever vaccination. TCRdb itself ran the 5' RACE reads through MiXCR, one entry per CDR3 protein. The sample lists a few hundred thousand distinct CDR3 sequences; around 6.8% were seen once. This specimen was PBMCs, taken 35 to 50 days after the first yellow fever vaccination. Every receptor here comes from a man aged 18 to 35 who received the YFV17D yellow fever vaccine.

This clonotype was found a few times. The chain employs TRBV21-1 and TRBJ1-2; the table's D call, TRBD1, was not checked against the DNA. TRBV21-1 is termed a pseudogene. The CDR3 runs to 15 residues. The CDR3 DNA reads TGTGCCAGCAGCAAAGGAGGGACAGGAGCCTATGGCTACACCTTC. Translated, it gives CASSKGGTGAYGYTF.

The sample holds a few counts of this clonotype. The genes are TRBV11-2 and TRBJ2-6, with a possible D match to TRBD2 (5 bases). V was trimmed by 5 bases and J by 1 base, leaving 12 bases between them. The germline gives CDR1 SGHAT, CDR2 FQNNGV. This CDR3 contains 16 residues. The DNA of the CDR3 is TGTGCCAGCAGCGCGAGAGGGATTTCTGGGGCCAACGTCCTGACTTTC. Translating gives CASSARGISGANVLTF.

This clonotype was observed a handful of times. The V call is TRBV6-1, the J call TRBJ1-6, with no clear D. The CDR3 is 14 residues long. V lost 5 bases and J 8 bases, leaving 13 bases between the germline ends. Germline V gives CDR1 MNHNS, CDR2 SASEGT. The CDR3 protein is CASSRTSRDSPLHF. The CDR3, as DNA: TGTGCCAGCAGTAGAACAAGCCGGGATTCACCCCTCCACTTT.

This clonotype turned up a few times. V gene TRBV10-3 combines with J gene TRBJ2-7; TRBD2 matches at 13 bases. Germline-derived CDR1 and CDR2 are ENHRY and SYGVKD. This CDR3 is 17 amino acids long. V lost 3 bases to trimming and J lost 0 bases; unmatched junction nucleotides: 5. For the CDR3, the DNA is TGTGCCATCAGTGACTGGACTAGCGGGGGCCGCTCCTACGAGCAGTACTTC. Protein product: CAISDWTSGGRSYEQYF.

This chain joins TRBV29-1 and TRBJ2-3; TRBD1 matches 9 bases. Germline-derived CDR1 and CDR2 are SQVTM and ANQGSEA. The length of the CDR3 is 15 residues. J gave up 3 bases and V 3 bases, and 7 bases lay outside the gene matches. The CDR3 nucleotides read TGCAGCGTTGAGTTAACAGGGGGCTGGACAGATACGCAGTATTTT. Amino acids: CSVELTGGWTDTQYF.

V usage is TRBV5-4 and J usage is TRBJ2-3, with D possibly matching TRBD1 (6 bases). Trimming removed 4 bases from V and 1 base from J, with 19 bases in between. The CDR3 length is 17 residues. Germline V gene sequence: CDR1 SGHNT, CDR2 YYREEE (reference sequence). For the CDR3, the DNA is TGTGCCAGCAGCCACGAACCAGGGGATTTTGGCACAGATACGCAGTATTTT. It translates to CASSHEPGDFGTDTQYF.

This clonotype appeared a few times. The chain uses TRBV7-2 and TRBJ2-3; 11 nucleotides line up with TRBD2. V dropped 2 bases and J dropped 5; count of bases not matched to a gene: 3. CDR3 length: 15 amino acids. CDR1 is SGHTA and CDR2 is FQGNSA in the germline V gene. The CDR3: CASSLLGTSGDTQYF. CDR3 sequence (DNA): TGTGCCAGCAGCTTATTAGGGACTAGCGGAGATACGCAGTATTTT.

The J gene is TRBJ1-2, the V gene TRBV29-1; no firm D call. V was cut by 6 bases and J by 7 bases, with 21 bases left in between. Germline loops: CDR1 SQVTM, CDR2 ANQGSEA. This CDR3 contains 14 residues. CDR3 loop: CSVTDGPLGSGYTF. CDR3 nucleotide sequence: TGCAGCGTCACCGACGGGCCTCTAGGGTCTGGCTACACCTTC.

This CDR3 is CASSLSGGAHDTQYF. CDR3 DNA: TGTGCCAGCAGCTTGAGCGGGGGGGCCCATGATACGCAGTATTTT. The chain joins TRBV7-3 to TRBJ2-3, with 10 nucleotides matching TRBD2. Germline loops: CDR1 SGHTA, CDR2 FQGTGA. The V and J ends lost 3 bases and 6 bases, in that order; junction bases with no gene match: 6. The CDR3 covers 15 residues.

This clonotype was recorded a few times. The V call is TRBV7-9, the J call TRBJ1-1; 11 nucleotides agree with TRBD1. The CDR3 runs to 14 residues. V lost 3 bases, J lost 11 bases, and 8 bases stayed unmatched. Germline CDR1 SEHNR, CDR2 FQNEAQ (reference sequence). The CDR3 bases are TGTGCCAGCAGCTTGGACAGGGGGCGGGTTAATGCTTTCTTT. This codes for CASSLDRGRVNAFF.

The V and J genes are TRBV5-5 and TRBJ2-7; 7 bases agree with TRBD2. Trimming at V came to 4 bases and at J to 0 bases, leaving 7 bases not matched to a gene. Germline-derived CDR1 and CDR2 are SGHKS and YYEKEE (reference sequence). CDR3 length: 15 amino acids. In DNA form, the CDR3 reads TGTGCCAGCAGCGCGTCGACTAGCCTCTCCTACGAGCAGTACTTC. It encodes CASSASTSLSYEQYF.

The rearrangement joins TRBV29-1 to TRBJ2-6; D is undetermined. Looked up from germline, CDR1 is SQVTM and CDR2 is ANQGSEA. With 8 bases removed from V and 0 bases from J, the gap between germline ends came to 5 bases. The CDR3 spans 12 residues. The CDR3 sequence is CSSSSGANVLTF. The CDR3 DNA follows: TGCAGCTCCAGCTCTGGGGCCAACGTCCTGACTTTC.

The table lists this clonotype with a few counts. This rearrangement joins TRBV5-5 to TRBJ2-3; TRBD2 matches 7 bases. J lost 6 bases, V lost 4 bases, and 17 bases had no gene match. Germline V CDR1 and CDR2: SGHKS, YYEKEE (reference sequence). This CDR3 region has 17 residues. The CDR3 region is CASSPARADLGGDTQYF. DNA for the CDR3: TGTGCCAGCAGCCCCGCGAGGGCGGACTTGGGGGGGGATACGCAGTATTTT. The full variable domain, in which reference TRBV5-5 and TRBJ2-3 provide the parts outside the CDR3, is DAGVTQSPTHLIKTRGQQVTLRCSPISGHKSVSWYQQVLGQGPQFIFQYYEKEERGRGNFPDRFSARQFPNYSSELNVNALLLGDSALYLCASSPARADLGGDTQYFGPGTRLTVL.

This chain links TRBV30 with TRBJ1-1; 7 bases are shared with TRBD1. The CDR3 is made up of 13 amino acids. With V trimmed by 3 bases and J by 3 bases, 4 bases remained unmatched. Germline V lookup: CDR1 GTSNPN, CDR2 SVGIG (reference sequence). The CDR3 DNA follows: TGTGCCTGGAGCGCCCAGGGGGACACTGAAGCTTTCTTT. Translation: CAWSAQGDTEAFF.

This clonotype was observed a handful of times. The chain has TRBV7-9 and TRBJ1-5, with D possibly TRBD1 on 6 matching bases. V dropped 1 base and J dropped 10 bases, with 8 bases sitting between them. The germline V gene encodes CDR1 SEHNR and CDR2 FQNEAQ (reference sequence). The CDR3 is made up of 12 amino acids. Here the CDR3 DNA reads TGTGCCAGCAGCTTAGACAGGGCCCCCCAGCATTTT. It codes for CASSLDRAPQHF.

This clonotype was observed many times. The rearrangement uses TRBV4-3 and TRBJ2-2, with D perhaps matching TRBD1 (5 bases). The CDR3 loop spans 15 amino acids. The V and J ends lost 1 base and 1 base respectively, with 7 bases between them. The germline CDR1 and CDR2 sequences are LGHNA and YSLEER. This CDR3 is CASSQGTGNTGELFF. The CDR3 DNA sequence: TGCGCCAGCAGCCAAGGAACAGGGAACACCGGGGAGCTGTTTTTT.

This chain uses TRBV5-6 with TRBJ2-5; D not certain. Between the trimmed V and J ends, which lost 2 bases and 2 bases, there was a span of 7 bases. Germline CDR1 and CDR2: SGHDT and YYEEEE. This CDR3 region has 13 residues. In nucleotides, the CDR3 is TGTGCCAGCAGCTTCTGGGAACAAGAGACCCAGTACTTC. Protein: CASSFWEQETQYF.

The chain links TRBV9 to TRBJ2-2; no clear D gene. V was pared by 3 bases and J by 4 bases, with 4 bases between. Germline lookup yields CDR1 SGDLS and CDR2 YYNGEE. The CDR3 has 12 residues. The CDR3 is CASSASTGELFF. The CDR3 region has the DNA TGTGCCAGCAGCGCGTCCACCGGGGAGCTGTTTTTT.

This clonotype was seen a handful of times. This chain connects TRBV25-1 to TRBJ2-1; the D gene is possibly TRBD1 (7 bases). Germline V lookup: CDR1 MGHDK, CDR2 SYGVNS. V dropped 6 bases and J dropped 4 bases, with 13 bases sitting between them. The CDR3 spans 14 residues. CDR3 sequence: CASREGAGYNEQFF. CDR3 in DNA: TGTGCCAGCAGGGAGGGGGCAGGGTACAATGAGCAGTTCTTC.

Only a few counts were recorded for this clonotype. V and J are TRBV10-3 and TRBJ1-5; D is unclear. Between the trimmed V and J ends, which lost 6 bases and 1 base, there was a span of 7 bases. Per the germline V gene, CDR1 is ENHRY and CDR2 is SYGVKD. The CDR3 extends over 13 amino acids. In DNA, the CDR3 is TGTGCCATCAGCACAGAAAGCAATCAGCCCCAGCATTTT. Translated: CAISTESNQPQHF.

This clonotype has a handful of counts. The chain couples TRBV4-1 to TRBJ1-1; 7 nucleotides match TRBD1. This CDR3 has 16 amino acids. From germline, CDR1 is MGHRA and CDR2 YSYEKL. J gave up 4 bases and V 5 bases, and 13 bases lay outside the gene matches. CDR3 protein: CASSARGRGGGTEAFF. The DNA for the CDR3 is TGCGCCAGCAGCGCAAGGGGGCGAGGAGGGGGCACTGAAGCTTTCTTT.